A single sample gave rise to the 29 T cell receptor beta chains below, sequenced in a study of OX40 agonist ivuxolimab in advanced cancers. This table comes from immunoSEQ multiplex PCR, and its TCRdb copy is limited to in-frame clones, with some not included. The data contain about 68,000 clones, approximately 90% of them singletons. The sample consisted of CD4+ or CD8+ T cells sorted from blood, taken in a trial of the OX40 agonist ivuxolimab. Receptors originate from an adult with an advanced solid tumor such as melanoma, head and neck, liver or kidney cancer.

The chain recombines TRBV2 with TRBJ2-5; TRBD2 matches at 11 bases. The CDR3 is made up of 17 amino acids. The J segment lost 5 bases and the V segment lost 3 bases, leaving 11 bases of the junction unmatched. CDR1 and CDR2 from the germline V gene are SNHLY and FYNNEI. The CDR3 coding sequence is TGTGCCAGCAGTGAGTTTGCCCTAGCGGGAGGCCGGGAGACCCAGTACTTC. Translation: CASSEFALAGGRETQYF.

In DNA form, the CDR3 reads TGTGCCAGCGGACAGGGGAGAAACGAGCAGTACTTC. Amino acids: CASGQGRNEQYF. This chain links TRBV2 with TRBJ2-7, with 9 bases identical to TRBD1. The junction had 4 bases not matched to a gene; V was cut back by 8 bases and J by 5 bases. The CDR3 length is 12 residues. Germline V gene lookup returns CDR1 SNHLY and CDR2 FYNNEI.

The rearrangement joins TRBV27 to TRBJ2-3; 9 bases map to TRBD2. Trimming took 6 bases from V and 4 from J; bases not matched to a gene: 11. The CDR3 consists of 16 residues. Per the germline V gene, CDR1 is MNHEY and CDR2 is SMNVEV (reference sequence). Here the CDR3 DNA reads TGTGCCAGCAGCTCCCCAGCGGGAGGAGGCGCAGATACGCAGTATTTT. Translation: CASSSPAGGGADTQYF.

The genes are TRBV11-2 and TRBJ1-2, with a tentative D call TRBD1 (5 bases). The CDR3 sequence is 16 residues long. Per germline, CDR1 SGHAT and CDR2 FQNNGV. V was cut by 1 base and J by 7 bases, with 19 bases left in between. The CDR3 loop is CASSLVVGATGAGYTF. The CDR3, as DNA: TGTGCCAGCAGCTTAGTGGTTGGGGCGACGGGCGCTGGCTACACCTTC. Based on the CDR3 plus reference TRBV11-2 and TRBJ1-2, the full variable domain is EAGVAQSPRYKIIEKRQSVAFWCNPISGHATLYWYQQILGQGPKLLIQFQNNGVVDDSQLPKDRFSAERLKGVDSTLKIQPAKLEDSAVYLCASSLVVGATGAGYTFGSGTRLTVV.

V and J are TRBV5-1 and TRBJ2-7; D is ambiguous. V was cut by 0 bases and J by 0 bases, with 7 bases left in between. There are 14 residues in the CDR3. CDR1 and CDR2 (germline): SGHRS, YFSETQ. The CDR3 is CASSLAQSSYEQYF. The CDR3 DNA reads TGCGCCAGCAGCTTGGCACAGAGCTCCTACGAGCAGTACTTC.

The V gene is TRBV19, the J gene TRBJ1-2; no clear D. The CDR3 is 13 residues long. Germline CDR1 reads LNHDA; CDR2 reads SQIVND (reference sequence). V was cut by 3 bases and J by 10 bases, with 15 bases left in between. The CDR3 loop reads CASSIPAQAPYTF. Here the CDR3 DNA reads TGTGCCAGTAGTATCCCCGCCCAGGCGCCCTACACCTTC.

The chain has TRBV11-2 and TRBJ2-1; D possibly corresponds to TRBD2 (6 bases). Trimming took off 4 bases at V and 10 bases at J, with 11 bases between the two ends. The germline CDR1 and CDR2 sequences are SGHAT and FQNNGV. This CDR3 has 12 residues. The DNA of the CDR3 is TGTGCCAGCAGCTCGACTAGTTTGGAGCAGTTCTTC. This gives the protein CASSSTSLEQFF.

The rearrangement uses TRBV7-2 and TRBJ1-1, with D possibly TRBD1 on 6 matching bases. This CDR3 is 13 amino acids long. From germline, CDR1 is SGHTA and CDR2 FQGNSA. V dropped 3 bases and J dropped 9 bases, with 14 bases sitting between them. CDR3: CASSFRQAFKAFF. The CDR3 DNA follows: TGTGCCAGCAGCTTCCGACAGGCGTTCAAAGCTTTCTTT.

The chain combines TRBV5-1 with TRBJ2-3; D unresolved. The germline CDR1 and CDR2 sequences are SGHRS and YFSETQ. CDR3 length equals 13 residues. Trimming pared 0 bases from V and 5 bases from J, leaving 7 bases between. The chain's CDR3 is CASSLAPGDTQYF. Here the CDR3 DNA reads TGCGCCAGCAGCTTGGCCCCGGGAGATACGCAGTATTTT.

This chain uses TRBV6-1 with TRBJ2-7; D may be TRBD1 (5 bases). The CDR3 runs 14 residues. Germline V gives CDR1 MNHNS, CDR2 SASEGT. The V end was cut by 2 bases, the J end by 7 bases, with 15 bases between. CDR3 DNA: TGTGCCAGCAGTGAACAGGGAAGGGCAGGGGAGCAGTACTTC. Its translation is CASSEQGRAGEQYF.

The chain's CDR3 is CASSEEAGGSGANVLTF. The CDR3, as DNA: TGTGCCAGCAGTGAAGAGGCAGGGGGTTCTGGGGCCAACGTCCTGACTTTC. This chain links TRBV6-1 with TRBJ2-6; 7 bases align to TRBD1. V gave up 1 base and J gave up 1 base; unmatched junction bases: 4. The CDR3 spans 17 residues. Germline V CDR1 and CDR2: MNHNS, SASEGT.

The chain couples TRBV5-1 to TRBJ1-4, with 8 bases aligning to TRBD1. Germline CDR1 reads SGHRS; CDR2 reads YFSETQ. The J segment lost 7 bases and the V segment lost 1 base, leaving 15 bases of the junction unmatched. This CDR3 comprises 18 residues. The CDR3 loop is CASSLKESGGAIGEKLFF. CDR3 sequence (DNA): TGCGCCAGCAGCTTGAAGGAGTCAGGGGGCGCGATTGGTGAAAAACTGTTTTTT.

J is TRBJ1-2 and V is TRBV28; D remains ambiguous. V was cut by 3 bases and J by 3 bases, with 11 bases left in between. The CDR3 loop spans 14 amino acids. Germline CDR1 MDHEN, CDR2 SYDVKM. CDR3 sequence: CASSFPATHYGYTF. The CDR3 nucleotides are TGTGCCAGCAGTTTTCCTGCCACGCACTATGGCTACACCTTC.

V gene TRBV6-5 combines with J gene TRBJ2-4; the match to TRBD2 covers 7 bases. The CDR3 spans 14 residues. Germline trimming cut 6 bases from V and 4 bases from J; bases unmatched to any gene: 6. CDR1 is MNHEY, CDR2 SVGAGI, per germline. This CDR3 reads CASRDGLGKNIQYF. As DNA, the CDR3 is TGTGCCAGCAGGGACGGACTAGGGAAAAACATTCAGTACTTC.

The rearrangement uses TRBV2 and TRBJ2-5, with no clear D. Germline CDR1 and CDR2: SNHLY and FYNNEI. The CDR3 is 11 amino acids. Deletions cut 8 bases from V and 3 bases from J, with 7 bases between. The CDR3 loop is CASRNKETQYF. The CDR3 nucleotides read TGTGCCAGCCGGAACAAAGAGACCCAGTACTTC.

The chain is built from TRBV28 and TRBJ2-5; weak D call: TRBD1 (6 bases). The CDR3 totals 17 residues. Trimming shortened V by 3 bases and J by 2 bases, and 19 bases separated the two germline ends. Germline V CDR1 and CDR2: MDHEN, SYDVKM. CDR3: CASSFSTGWVQQETQYF. The CDR3 region has the DNA TGTGCCAGCAGTTTCTCTACAGGGTGGGTGCAGCAAGAGACCCAGTACTTC.

The chain couples TRBV14 to TRBJ2-1; 9 bases fit TRBD1. The CDR3 sequence is 16 residues long. Germline V lookup: CDR1 SGHDN, CDR2 FVKESK. Trimming took 1 base from V and 6 from J; bases not matched to a gene: 7. The CDR3 here is CASSQGRQGDPNEQFF. The CDR3 DNA reads TGTGCCAGCAGCCAAGGGAGACAGGGGGACCCCAATGAGCAGTTCTTC.

With regard to this clone: This same CDR3 is encoded by further DNA sequences in the sample. The J gene is TRBJ2-3, the V gene TRBV7-3, with TRBD2 matching over 16 bases. The CDR3 is made up of 19 amino acids. Unmatched junction bases numbered 8, after V lost 4 bases and J lost 1 base. Per the germline V gene, CDR1 is SGHTA and CDR2 is FQGTGA. The CDR3, as DNA: TGTGCCAGCAGCTCAACGGGGACTAGCGGGAGGGCAGGCACAGATACGCAGTATTTT. This sequence encodes CASSSTGTSGRAGTDTQYF.

The chain recombines TRBV18 with TRBJ1-2, with TRBD1 matching over 7 bases. The CDR3 is 15 residues long. Trimming removed 2 bases from V and 0 bases from J; junction bases left unmatched: 3. CDR1 KGHSH and CDR2 LQKENI come from the germline V gene. For the CDR3, the DNA is TGTGCCAGCTCACCAACAGGGGACGCTAACTATGGCTACACCTTC. It encodes CASSPTGDANYGYTF.

J is TRBJ2-7 and V is TRBV5-1, with D perhaps TRBD1 (5 bases). This CDR3 is 14 amino acids long. The V gene's germline CDR1 is SGHRS and CDR2 YFSETQ. Trimming left V 1 base short and J 3 bases short, with 11 bases between. The CDR3 nucleotides read TGCGCCAGCAGCTTGTACAGGTCGAACTACGAGCAGTACTTC. Amino acid sequence: CASSLYRSNYEQYF. Full variable domain (missing parts from reference TRBV5-1 and TRBJ2-7): KAGVTQTPRYLIKTRGQQVTLSCSPISGHRSVSWYQQTPGQGLQFLFEYFSETQRNKGNFPGRFSGRQFSNSRSEMNVSTLELGDSALYLCASSLYRSNYEQYFGPGTRLTVT.

The count of this clone is one. The V gene is TRBV27, the J gene TRBJ2-1, with 11 bases fitting TRBD2. The CDR3 runs 17 residues. Germline V gives CDR1 MNHEY, CDR2 SMNVEV (reference sequence). V lost 4 bases to trimming and J lost 3 bases; unmatched junction nucleotides: 8. CDR3 in DNA: TGTGCCAGCAGTTCTCTGACTAGCGGGAAGGTCTACAATGAGCAGTTCTTC. Translating it yields CASSSLTSGKVYNEQFF.

V is TRBV5-4 and J is TRBJ2-1, with TRBD2 as a possible D gene (5 bases). The V and J ends lost 0 bases and 8 bases respectively, with 12 bases between them. CDR3 length equals 14 residues. In germline, CDR1 is SGHNT, CDR2 YYREEE (reference sequence). For the CDR3, the DNA is TGTGCCAGCAGCTTGGGGGATGCGGACTATGAGCAGTTCTTC. Its protein is CASSLGDADYEQFF. Drawing the rest from reference TRBV5-4 and TRBJ2-1, the complete variable domain is ETGVTQSPTHLIKTRGQQVTLRCSSQSGHNTVSWYQQALGQGPQFIFQYYREEENGRGNFPPRFSGLQFPNYSSELNVNALELDDSALYLCASSLGDADYEQFFGPGTRLTVL.

The chain links TRBV27 to TRBJ1-1, with 7 positions matching TRBD1. The V segment lost 5 bases and the J segment 3 bases; nucleotides outside the gene matches: 6. This CDR3 has 14 residues. Looked up from germline, CDR1 is MNHEY and CDR2 is SMNVEV (reference sequence). CDR3 amino acids: CASSGYRGDTEAFF. The CDR3 nucleotides are TGTGCCAGCAGTGGCTACAGGGGAGACACTGAAGCTTTCTTT.

V and J are TRBV6-5 and TRBJ1-1, with D possibly TRBD1 on 6 matching bases. This CDR3 has 13 amino acids. V shed 7 bases and J shed 4 bases, with 13 bases lying between them. Germline V CDR1 and CDR2: MNHEY, SVGAGI. The CDR3 bases are TGTGCCAGCACGGGGGGCGGATTCACTGAAGCTTTCTTT. It specifies CASTGGGFTEAFF.

The chain is built from TRBV6-1 and TRBJ1-5, with D possibly matching TRBD1 (6 bases). V lost 5 bases and J 5 bases, leaving 16 bases between the germline ends. From germline, CDR1 is MNHNS and CDR2 SASEGT. The CDR3 runs 15 residues. The chain's CDR3 is CASSTLQGAHQPQHF. For the CDR3, the DNA is TGTGCCAGCAGTACTCTACAGGGAGCCCATCAGCCCCAGCATTTT.

This chain uses TRBV7-8 with TRBJ2-5; D might be TRBD1 or TRBD2, each matching 5 bases. The CDR3 is made up of 13 amino acids. Trimming took off 6 bases at V and 7 bases at J, with 15 bases between the two ends. The germline V gene encodes CDR1 SGHVS and CDR2 FQNEAQ. CDR3 residues: CASRPPGAGTQYF. CDR3 DNA: TGTGCCAGCAGGCCCCCCGGGGCCGGGACCCAGTACTTC. Looking up the rest from reference TRBV7-8 and TRBJ2-5 gives the full variable domain: GAGVSQSPRYKVAKRGQDVALRCDPISGHVSLFWYQQALGQGPEFLTYFQNEAQLDKSGLPSDRFFAERPEGSVSTLKIQRTQQEDSAVYLCASRPPGAGTQYFGPGTRLLVL.

The chain links TRBV7-8 to TRBJ2-2; D ambiguous. The CDR3 is made up of 14 amino acids. V lost 1 base to trimming and J lost 5 bases, with 8 bases between them. The germline CDR1 and CDR2 sequences are SGHVS and FQNEAQ. CDR3 coding DNA: TGTGCCAGCAGCTTAGGCGTAGGGACCGGGGAGCTGTTTTTT. Protein product: CASSLGVGTGELFF.

The genes are TRBV27 and TRBJ1-2; TRBD1 might be the D (5 bases). The CDR3 totals 13 residues. V was clipped by 5 bases and J by 4 bases, with 11 bases between them. From germline, CDR1 is MNHEY and CDR2 SMNVEV (reference sequence). CDR3 bases: TGTGCCAGCAGTAGCCAGGGCCGCTATGGCTACACCTTC. This translates into CASSSQGRYGYTF.

This clone was recorded once. The V call is TRBV19, the J call TRBJ2-3; D is ambiguous. Trimming pared 5 bases from V and 2 bases from J, leaving 11 bases between. The length of the CDR3 is 14 residues. CDR1 LNHDA and CDR2 SQIVND come from the germline V gene (reference sequence). The CDR3 DNA reads as TGTGCCAGTAGTTCTCCGGGTTACACAGATACGCAGTATTTT. This codes for CASSSPGYTDTQYF.